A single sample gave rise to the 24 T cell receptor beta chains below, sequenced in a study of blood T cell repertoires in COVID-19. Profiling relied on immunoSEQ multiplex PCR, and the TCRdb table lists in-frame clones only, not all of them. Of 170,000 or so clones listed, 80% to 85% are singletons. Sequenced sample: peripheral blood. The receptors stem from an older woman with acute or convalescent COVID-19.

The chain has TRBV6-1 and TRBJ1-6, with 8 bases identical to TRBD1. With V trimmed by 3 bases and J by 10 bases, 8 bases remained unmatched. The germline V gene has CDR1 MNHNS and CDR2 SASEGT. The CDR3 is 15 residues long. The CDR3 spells CASSEYRGFRSPLHF. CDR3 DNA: TGTGCCAGCAGTGAGTACAGGGGGTTTAGGTCACCCCTCCACTTT.

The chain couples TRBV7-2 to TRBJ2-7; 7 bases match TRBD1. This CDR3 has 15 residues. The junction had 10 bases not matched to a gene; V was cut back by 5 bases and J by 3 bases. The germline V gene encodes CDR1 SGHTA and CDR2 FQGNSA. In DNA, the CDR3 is TGTGCCAGCAGCCTCCGATGGACAGGTAACTACGAGCAGTACTTC. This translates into CASSLRWTGNYEQYF.

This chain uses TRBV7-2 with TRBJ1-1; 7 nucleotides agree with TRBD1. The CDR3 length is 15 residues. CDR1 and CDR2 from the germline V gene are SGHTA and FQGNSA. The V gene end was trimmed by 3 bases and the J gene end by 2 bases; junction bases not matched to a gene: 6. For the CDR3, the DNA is TGTGCCAGCAGCTTCGGCAGGGGGACCAACACTGAAGCTTTCTTT. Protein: CASSFGRGTNTEAFF.

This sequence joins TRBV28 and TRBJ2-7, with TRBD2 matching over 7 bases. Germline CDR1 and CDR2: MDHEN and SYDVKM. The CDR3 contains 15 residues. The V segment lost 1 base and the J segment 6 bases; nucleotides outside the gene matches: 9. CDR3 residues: CASSLFQAGQAEQYF. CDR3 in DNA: TGTGCCAGCAGTTTATTTCAAGCGGGGCAGGCCGAGCAGTACTTC. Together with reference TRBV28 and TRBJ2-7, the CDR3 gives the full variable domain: DVKVTQSSRYLVKRTGEKVFLECVQDMDHENMFWYRQDPGLGLRLIYFSYDVKMKEKGDIPEGYSVSREKKERFSLILESASTNQTSMYLCASSLFQAGQAEQYFGPGTRLTVT.

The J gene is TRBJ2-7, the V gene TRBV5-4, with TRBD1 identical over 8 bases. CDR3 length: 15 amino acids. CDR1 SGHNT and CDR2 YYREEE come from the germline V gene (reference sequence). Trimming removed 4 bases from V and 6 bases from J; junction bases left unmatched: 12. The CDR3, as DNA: TGTGCCAGCAGCGCCCCGGGACAGGCCAGGGCCGAGCAGTACTTC. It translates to CASSAPGQARAEQYF.

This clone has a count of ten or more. CDR3 DNA sequence: TGTGCCAGCAGCCAAGAGTGGCCGAATTCACCCCTCCACTTT. It translates to CASSQEWPNSPLHF. The genes are TRBV4-2 and TRBJ1-6, with D unclear. CDR1 and CDR2 (germline): LGHNA, YNFKEQ. V shed 0 bases and J shed 7 bases, with 7 bases lying between them. CDR3 length equals 14 residues.

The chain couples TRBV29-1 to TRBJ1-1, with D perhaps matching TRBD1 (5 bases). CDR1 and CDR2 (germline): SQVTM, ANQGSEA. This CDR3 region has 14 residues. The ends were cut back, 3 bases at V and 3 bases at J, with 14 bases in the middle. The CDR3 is CSVEQGLSHTEAFF. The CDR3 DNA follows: TGCAGCGTTGAGCAGGGACTTTCCCACACTGAAGCTTTCTTT.

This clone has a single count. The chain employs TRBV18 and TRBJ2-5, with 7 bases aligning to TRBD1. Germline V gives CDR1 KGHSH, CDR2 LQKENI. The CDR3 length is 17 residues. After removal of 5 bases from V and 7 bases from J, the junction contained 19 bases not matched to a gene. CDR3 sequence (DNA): TGTGCCAGCTCATCGCCTACACCGGGACAGCCTTCACCGACCCAGTACTTC. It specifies CASSSPTPGQPSPTQYF.

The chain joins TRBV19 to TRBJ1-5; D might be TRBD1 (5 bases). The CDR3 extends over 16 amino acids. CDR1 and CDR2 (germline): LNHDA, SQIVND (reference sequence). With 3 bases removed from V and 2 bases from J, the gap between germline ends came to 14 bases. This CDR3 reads CASSIRAGIGNQPQHF. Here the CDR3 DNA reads TGTGCCAGTAGTATCCGGGCAGGGATTGGCAATCAGCCCCAGCATTTT.

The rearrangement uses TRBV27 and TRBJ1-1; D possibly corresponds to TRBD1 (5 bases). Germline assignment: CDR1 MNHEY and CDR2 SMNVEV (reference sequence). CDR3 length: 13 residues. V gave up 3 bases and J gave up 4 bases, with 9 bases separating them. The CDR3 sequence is CASSFQGFTEAFF. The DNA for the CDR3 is TGTGCCAGCAGTTTCCAGGGCTTCACTGAAGCTTTCTTT.

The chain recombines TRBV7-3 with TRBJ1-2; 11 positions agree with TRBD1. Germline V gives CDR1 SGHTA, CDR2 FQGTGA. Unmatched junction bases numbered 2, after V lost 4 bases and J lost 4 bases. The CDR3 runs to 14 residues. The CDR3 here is CASSSGTGGYGYTF. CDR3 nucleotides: TGTGCCAGCAGCTCAGGGACAGGGGGCTATGGCTACACCTTC.

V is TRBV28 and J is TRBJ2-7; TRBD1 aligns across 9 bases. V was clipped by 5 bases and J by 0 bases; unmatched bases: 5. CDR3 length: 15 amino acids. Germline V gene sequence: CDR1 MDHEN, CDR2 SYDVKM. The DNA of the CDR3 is TGTGCCAGCAGTGAGCCGGGACAGGGCTCCTACGAGCAGTACTTC. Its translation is CASSEPGQGSYEQYF.

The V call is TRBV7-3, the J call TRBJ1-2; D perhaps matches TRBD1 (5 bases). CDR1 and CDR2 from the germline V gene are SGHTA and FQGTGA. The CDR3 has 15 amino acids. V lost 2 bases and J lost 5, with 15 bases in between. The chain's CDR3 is CASSLAQGSEYGYTF. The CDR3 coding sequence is TGTGCCAGCAGCTTAGCCCAGGGCAGTGAGTATGGCTACACCTTC.

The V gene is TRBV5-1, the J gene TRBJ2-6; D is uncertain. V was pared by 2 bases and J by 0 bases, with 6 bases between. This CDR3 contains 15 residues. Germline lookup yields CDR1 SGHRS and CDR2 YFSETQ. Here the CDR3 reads CASSFSVSGANVLTF. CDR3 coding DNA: TGCGCCAGCAGCTTCTCGGTCTCTGGGGCCAACGTCCTGACTTTC.

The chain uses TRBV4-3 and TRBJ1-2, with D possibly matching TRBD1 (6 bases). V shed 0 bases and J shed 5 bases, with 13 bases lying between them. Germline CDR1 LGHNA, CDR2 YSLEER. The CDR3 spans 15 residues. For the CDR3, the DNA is TGCGCCAGCAGCCAAGATTTAGGACAGAAGTATGGCTACACCTTC. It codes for CASSQDLGQKYGYTF.

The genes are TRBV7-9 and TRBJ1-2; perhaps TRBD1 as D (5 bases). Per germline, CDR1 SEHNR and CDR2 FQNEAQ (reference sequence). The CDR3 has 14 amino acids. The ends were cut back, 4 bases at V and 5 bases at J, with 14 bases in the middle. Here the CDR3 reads CASSSGAGGYGYTF. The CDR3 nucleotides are TGTGCCAGCAGCTCGGGAGCTGGGGGGTATGGCTACACCTTC.

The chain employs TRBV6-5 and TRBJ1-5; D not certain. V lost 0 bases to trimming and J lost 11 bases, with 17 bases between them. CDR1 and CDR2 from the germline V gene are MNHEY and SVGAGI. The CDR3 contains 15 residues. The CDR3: CASSYSQDKSRAQHF. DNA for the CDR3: TGTGCCAGCAGTTACTCCCAGGATAAATCACGAGCCCAGCATTTT.

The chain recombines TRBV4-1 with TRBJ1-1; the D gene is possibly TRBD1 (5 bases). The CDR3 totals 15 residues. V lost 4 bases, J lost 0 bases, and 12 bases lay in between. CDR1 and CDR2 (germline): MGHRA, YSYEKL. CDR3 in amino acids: CASSLRALVNTEAFF. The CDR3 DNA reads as TGCGCCAGCAGCCTCAGGGCGCTAGTGAACACTGAAGCTTTCTTT.

Here the CDR3 reads CASSDRDRAKNTEAFF. In nucleotides, the CDR3 is TGTGCCAGCAGCGACCGGGACAGGGCAAAGAACACTGAAGCTTTCTTT. The rearrangement uses TRBV6-2 or TRBV6-3 and TRBJ1-1, with 9 nucleotides matching TRBD1. V shed 6 bases, J shed 1 base, and the junction held 9 bases outside the gene matches. This CDR3 region has 16 residues. The germline CDR1 and CDR2 sequences are MNHEY and SVGEGT.

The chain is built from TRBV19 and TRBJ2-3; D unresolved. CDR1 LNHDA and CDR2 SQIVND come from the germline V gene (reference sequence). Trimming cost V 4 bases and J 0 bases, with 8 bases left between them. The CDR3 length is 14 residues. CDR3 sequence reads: CASSTAGSTDTQYF. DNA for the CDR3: TGTGCCAGTAGTACCGCCGGGAGCACAGATACGCAGTATTTT.

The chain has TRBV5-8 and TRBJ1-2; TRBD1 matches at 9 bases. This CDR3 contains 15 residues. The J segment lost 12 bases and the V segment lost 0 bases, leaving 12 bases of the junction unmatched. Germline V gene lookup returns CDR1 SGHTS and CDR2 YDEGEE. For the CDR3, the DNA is TGTGCCAGCAGCTTGGGGGACAGGGTATACTATGGGGACACCTTC. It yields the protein CASSLGDRVYYGDTF. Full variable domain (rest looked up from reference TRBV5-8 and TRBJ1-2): EAGVTQSPTHLIKTRGQQATLRCSPISGHTSVYWYQQALGLGLQFLLWYDEGEERNRGNFPPRFSGRQFPNYSSELNVNALELEDSALYLCASSLGDRVYYGDTFGSGTRLTVV.

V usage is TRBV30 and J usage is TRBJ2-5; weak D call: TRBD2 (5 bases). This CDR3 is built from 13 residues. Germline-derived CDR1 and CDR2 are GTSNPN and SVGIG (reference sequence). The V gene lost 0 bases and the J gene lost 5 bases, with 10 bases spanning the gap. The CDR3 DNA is TGTGCCTGGAGTGTAGGCTCGGGGGAGACCCAGTACTTC. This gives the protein CAWSVGSGETQYF.

For the CDR3, the DNA is TGCGCCAGCAGCTTGGAACTTACGGGCGAGCAGTACTTC. Translating it yields CASSLELTGEQYF. The rearrangement joins TRBV5-1 to TRBJ2-7, with D unclear. Germline loops: CDR1 SGHRS, CDR2 YFSETQ. The CDR3 totals 13 residues. Trimming left V 0 bases short and J 6 bases short, with 10 bases between.

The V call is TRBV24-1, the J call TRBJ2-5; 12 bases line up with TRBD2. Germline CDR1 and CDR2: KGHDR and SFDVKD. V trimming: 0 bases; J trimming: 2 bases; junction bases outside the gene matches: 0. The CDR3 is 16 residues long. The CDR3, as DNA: TGTGCCACCAGTGATTTGGGGACTAGCGGGCAAGAGACCCAGTACTTC. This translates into CATSDLGTSGQETQYF.